The 10 T cell receptor beta chains below all came from one sample that was sequenced in a study of blood T cells in healthy people across ages. Combining a sample-barcoded 5' primer with a J-beta primer mix, a second PCR ran for about 7 to 11 cycles. TCRdb re-analysed the 5' RACE reads in MiXCR, keeping a single row per CDR3 protein. The table has roughly 1.7 million distinct CDR3 sequences, roughly 32% seen once. Sequences were obtained from blood. All receptors come from a woman aged 25-40 years in good health.

The chain employs TRBV10-2 and TRBJ1-1; 11 bases are shared with TRBD1. V lost 10 bases to trimming and J lost 3 bases; unmatched junction nucleotides: 4. The CDR3 is 13 residues long. The germline V gene has CDR1 WSHSY and CDR2 SAAADI. This CDR3 is CATGTGGYTEAFF. CDR3 DNA sequence: TGCGCCACGGGGACAGGGGGTTACACTGAAGCTTTCTTT.

This clonotype was seen only a few times. The J gene is TRBJ2-7, the V gene TRBV12-3 or TRBV12-4; no definite D call. The V end lost 5 bases, the J end lost 7 bases, and 15 bases lay between the germline ends. The CDR3 contains 13 residues. DNA for the CDR3: TGTGCCAGCAGTCCCCCGCCCCCCGGAGAGCAGTACTTC. This encodes CASSPPPPGEQYF.

The chain recombines TRBV2 with TRBJ1-6; D is ambiguous. Trimming took off 8 bases at V and 10 bases at J, with 15 bases between the two ends. The CDR3 sequence is 13 residues long. Looked up from germline, CDR1 is SNHLY and CDR2 is FYNNEI. In DNA, the CDR3 is TGTGCCAGCCGACCCGGTGGGCCCTCACCCCTCCACTTT. Its translation: CASRPGGPSPLHF.

The genes are TRBV5-1 and TRBJ2-3; TRBD2 agrees at 8 bases. Trimming at V came to 8 bases and at J to 7 bases, leaving 15 bases not matched to a gene. The germline V gene has CDR1 SGHRS and CDR2 YFSETQ. This CDR3 comprises 15 residues. This CDR3 is CASGRISGELNTQYF. In nucleotides, the CDR3 is TGCGCCAGTGGCAGAATTAGCGGGGAACTCAATACGCAGTATTTT.

This clonotype was counted only a few times. V gene TRBV6-5 combines with J gene TRBJ2-1, with a possible D match to TRBD2 (5 bases). The CDR3 extends over 13 amino acids. CDR1 MNHEY and CDR2 SVGAGI come from the germline V gene. Trimming pared 2 bases from V and 5 bases from J, leaving 7 bases between. The CDR3 is CASSYPGNNEQFF. The CDR3 nucleotides are TGTGCCAGCAGTTACCCGGGGAACAATGAGCAGTTCTTC.

A few counts support this clonotype. V usage is TRBV20-1 and J usage is TRBJ2-3, with 16 bases lining up with TRBD2. Germline assignment: CDR1 DFQATT and CDR2 SNEGSKA (reference sequence). The CDR3 loop spans 16 amino acids. V lost 5 bases, J lost 2 bases, and 4 bases stayed unmatched. CDR3 sequence (DNA): TGCAGTGCTGCCGGGACTAGCGGGAGGGCCACAGATACGCAGTATTTT. It is translated as CSAAGTSGRATDTQYF.

The CDR3 region is CASSTFGGARGNEQFF. CDR3 nucleotides: TGTGCCAGCAGCACCTTCGGAGGGGCCCGAGGCAATGAGCAGTTCTTC. The chain joins TRBV7-8 to TRBJ2-1; TRBD2 is a possible D gene (6 bases). CDR1 and CDR2 from the germline V gene are SGHVS and FQNEAQ. Trimming pared 5 bases from V and 6 bases from J, leaving 20 bases between. The CDR3 sequence is 16 residues long.

This chain connects TRBV27 to TRBJ2-7; D uncertain. Germline V gene lookup returns CDR1 MNHEY and CDR2 SMNVEV (reference sequence). The V end lost 3 bases, the J end lost 2 bases, and 11 bases lay between the germline ends. This CDR3 has 14 residues. The CDR3 loop reads CASSFSGQPYEQYF. The CDR3 DNA reads as TGTGCCAGCAGTTTCTCCGGCCAGCCCTACGAGCAGTACTTC.

The chain has TRBV5-1 and TRBJ1-5, with D possibly TRBD1 on 6 matching bases. Trimming left V 0 bases short and J 6 bases short, with 19 bases between. Per germline, CDR1 SGHRS and CDR2 YFSETQ. The CDR3 runs to 17 residues. The CDR3 bases are TGCGCCAGCAGCTTGGGAGGGCCGTGGGGGGCGGTTCAGCCCCAGCATTTT. Protein product: CASSLGGPWGAVQPQHF.

This clonotype was counted only a few times. The V gene is TRBV4-1, the J gene TRBJ1-1; D might be TRBD1 (5 bases). The CDR3 runs to 16 residues. CDR1 MGHRA and CDR2 YSYEKL come from the germline V gene. Trimming removed 4 bases from V and 3 bases from J, with 18 bases in between. The CDR3 spells CASSLGPGRRDTEAFF. The CDR3 coding sequence is TGCGCCAGCAGCCTAGGACCGGGACGCCGGGACACTGAAGCTTTCTTT.